This TCR beta chain derives from a study of cytomegalovirus exposure and HLA in healthy donors. General study findings and limits: Later work found most CMV-associated TCR beta chains apparently HLA-restricted. In a later analysis, an Asian-associated ancestry cluster reportedly showed fewer N-insertions than the approximately 640-donor mean.

The CDR3 has 15 amino acids. CDR1 LNHDA and CDR2 SQIVND come from the germline V gene (reference sequence). The V end was cut by 6 bases, the J end by 3 bases, with 17 bases between. This PCR relied on a set of 60 Vbeta primers and 13 Jbeta primers. The data were produced by immunoSEQ multiplex PCR, yet TCRdb's version contains in-frame clones alone and is incomplete. The sample consists of approximately 120,000 clones, more than 70% of them appearing once. As regards this clone: Its cognate antigen is unknown.

Sequenced sample: PBMCs. The clonotype comes from a woman between 50 and 59 years old in good health and CMV-seropositive. The chain is built from TRBV19 and TRBJ1-1, with D maybe TRBD1 (5 bases). CDR3 sequence: CASRVNPGGYTEAFF. In DNA, the CDR3 is TGTGCCAGTAGGGTTAACCCCGGGGGGTACACTGAAGCTTTCTTT.